Sequencing of this T cell receptor beta chain was carried out in a study of control samples from healthy donors and cancer patients. CDR3 length equals 14 residues. Germline-derived CDR1 and CDR2 are MGHRA and YSYEKL. V gave up 1 base and J gave up 5 bases, with 11 bases separating them. Profiled with immunoSEQ multiplex PCR; TCRdb holds only in-frame clones, not every one. The sample shows more than 100,000 clones, 75% to 95% of them seen only once. Sequencing was performed on blood. The chain carries TRBV4-1 and TRBJ2-5; D remains unclear. The source is a man in his late teens or twenties in good health. In DNA, the CDR3 is TGCGCCAGCAGCCAAGTCGGCGGTTTCGAGACCCAGTACTTC. Protein product: CASSQVGGFETQYF.